The present T cell receptor (beta chain) was sequenced within a study of blood T cell repertoires in COVID-19. Across the whole study: From T cells, B-cell-depleted T cells, or PBMCs came the material, which was cDNA or gDNA.

Assay used: immunoSEQ multiplex PCR; TCRdb lists only in-frame clones, some missing. This sample yields 150,000 to 200,000 clones, of which 84% are seen a single time; around 2.7% belongs to the top ten. Germline CDR1 DFQATT, CDR2 SNEGSKA (reference sequence). There are 11 residues in the CDR3. V was clipped by 5 bases and J by 3 bases, with 7 bases between them. This sequence originates from a woman of 80 years or more with COVID-19, enrolled during active disease. Sequenced input: peripheral blood. The chain is built from TRBV20-1 and TRBJ1-2, with D perhaps matching TRBD1 (5 bases). The CDR3 sequence is CSAGGDYGYTF. Written as DNA, the CDR3 is TGCAGTGCTGGGGGGGACTATGGCTACACCTTC.